The T cell receptor (beta chain) under discussion was sequenced for a study of tumor-infiltrating lymphocytes in primary liver carcinoma. The CDR3 is 14 amino acids. Germline CDR1 is MGHRA and CDR2 is YSYEKL. Losses at the gene ends were 4 bases for V and 6 bases for J; bases not matched to a gene: 5. This clonotype was seen ten or more times. The template, around 540 ng total RNA, yielded TCR beta cDNA made with a constant-region primer. Researchers made the TCR beta libraries by running three nested multiplex PCR rounds with slightly modified ARM-PCR. The opening two PCR rounds, around 11 cycles each, paired TRBV1-TRBV30 forward primers with a C-beta reverse primer. From the multiplex PCR reads, TCRdb called clonotypes with MiXCR, one entry per CDR3 protein. The sample holds a few hundred thousand distinct CDR3 sequences, about 50% seen once. Germline DNA was also extracted, and blood RNA was taken from unsorted whole blood.

The receptor's source is a woman between 25 and 40 years old with primary liver carcinoma and hepatitis B virus infection. The gene calls are TRBV4-1 and TRBJ2-3; TRBD2 matches 9 bases. The specimen was peripheral blood. This CDR3 is CASSRGLAPDTQYF. CDR3 sequence (DNA): TGCGCCAGCAGCCGAGGACTAGCGCCCGATACGCAGTATTTT.